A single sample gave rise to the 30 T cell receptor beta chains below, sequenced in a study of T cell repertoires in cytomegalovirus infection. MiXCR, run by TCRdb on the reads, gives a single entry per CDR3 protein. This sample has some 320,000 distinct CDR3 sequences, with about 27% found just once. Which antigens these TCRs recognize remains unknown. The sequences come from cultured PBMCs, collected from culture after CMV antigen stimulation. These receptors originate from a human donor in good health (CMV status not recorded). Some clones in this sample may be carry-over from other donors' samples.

Here the CDR3 reads CASSQFPLVQPQHF. The DNA for the CDR3 is TGCGCCAGCAGCCAATTCCCCCTAGTTCAGCCCCAGCATTTT. The V call is TRBV4-1, the J call TRBJ1-5; no reliable D call. This CDR3 comprises 14 residues. Germline assignment: CDR1 MGHRA and CDR2 YSYEKL. V lost 2 bases, J lost 6 bases, and 11 bases lay in between.

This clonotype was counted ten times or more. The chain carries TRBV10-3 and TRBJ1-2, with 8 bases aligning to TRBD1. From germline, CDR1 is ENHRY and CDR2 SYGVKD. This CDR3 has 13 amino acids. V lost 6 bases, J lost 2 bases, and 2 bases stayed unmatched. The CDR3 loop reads CAIRRQGNYGYTF. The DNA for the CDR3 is TGTGCCATCAGGAGACAGGGGAACTATGGCTACACCTTC.

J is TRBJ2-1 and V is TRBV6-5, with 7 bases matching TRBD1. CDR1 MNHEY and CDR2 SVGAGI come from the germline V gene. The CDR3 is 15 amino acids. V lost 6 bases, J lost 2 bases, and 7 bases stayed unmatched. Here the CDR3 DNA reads TGTGCCAGCAGACTAACAGGGGTCCCCTACAATGAGCAGTTCTTC. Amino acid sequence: CASRLTGVPYNEQFF.

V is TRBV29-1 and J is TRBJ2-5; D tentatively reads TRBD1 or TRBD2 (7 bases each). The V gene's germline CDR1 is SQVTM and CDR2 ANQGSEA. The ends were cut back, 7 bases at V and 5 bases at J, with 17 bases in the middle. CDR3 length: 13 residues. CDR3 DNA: TGCAGCGGCCAGGGGGGGGGCCGGGAGACCCAGTACTTC. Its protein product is CSGQGGGRETQYF.

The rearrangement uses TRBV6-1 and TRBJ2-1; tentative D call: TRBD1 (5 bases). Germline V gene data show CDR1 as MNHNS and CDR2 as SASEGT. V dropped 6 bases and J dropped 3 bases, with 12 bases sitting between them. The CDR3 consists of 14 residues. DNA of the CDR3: TGTGCCAGCAGGTCAGGGCTAGACTACAATGAGCAGTTCTTC. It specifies CASRSGLDYNEQFF.

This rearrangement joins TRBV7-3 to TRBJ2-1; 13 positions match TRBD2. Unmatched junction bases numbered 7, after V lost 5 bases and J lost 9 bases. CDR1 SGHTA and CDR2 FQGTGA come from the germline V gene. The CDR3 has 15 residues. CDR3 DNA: TGTGCCAGCAGCATGACTAGCGGGGGGACTAGTGAGCAGTTCTTC. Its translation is CASSMTSGGTSEQFF.

DNA of the CDR3: TGTGCCAGCTCACCGCAGAAAAATAGCAATCAGCCCCAGCATTTT. It is translated as CASSPQKNSNQPQHF. The chain has TRBV18 and TRBJ1-5; D remains unclear. Germline loops: CDR1 KGHSH, CDR2 LQKENI. CDR3 size: 15 residues. V was clipped by 3 bases and J by 0 bases, with 9 bases between them.

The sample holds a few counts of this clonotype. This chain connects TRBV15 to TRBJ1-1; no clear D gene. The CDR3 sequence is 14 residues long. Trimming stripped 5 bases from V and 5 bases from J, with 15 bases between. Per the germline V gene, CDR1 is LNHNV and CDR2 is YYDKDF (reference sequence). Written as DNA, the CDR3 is TGTGCCACCAGCTCTAGATTGGAGCATACTGAAGCTTTCTTT. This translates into CATSSRLEHTEAFF. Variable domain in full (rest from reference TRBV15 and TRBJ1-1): DAMVIQNPRYQVTQFGKPVTLSCSQTLNHNVMYWYQQKSSQAPKLLFHYYDKDFNNEADTPDNFQSRRPNTSFCFLDIRSPGLGDTAMYLCATSSRLEHTEAFFGQGTRLTVV.

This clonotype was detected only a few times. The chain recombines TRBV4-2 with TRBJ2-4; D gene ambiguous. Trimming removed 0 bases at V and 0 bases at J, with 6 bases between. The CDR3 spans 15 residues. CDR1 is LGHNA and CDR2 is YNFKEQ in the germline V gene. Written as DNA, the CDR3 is TGTGCCAGCAGCCAAGAAGGAGCAGCCAAAAACATTCAGTACTTC. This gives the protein CASSQEGAAKNIQYF.

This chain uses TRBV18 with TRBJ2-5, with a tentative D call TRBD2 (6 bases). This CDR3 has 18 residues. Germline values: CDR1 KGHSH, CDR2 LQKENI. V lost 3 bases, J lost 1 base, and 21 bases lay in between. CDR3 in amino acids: CASSPQAGQGGRQETQYF. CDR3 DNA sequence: TGTGCCAGCTCACCCCAGGCGGGGCAAGGAGGCCGCCAAGAGACCCAGTACTTC.

The CDR3 loop reads CAISGQEGQPQHF. DNA of the CDR3: TGTGCCATCAGTGGTCAGGAAGGTCAGCCCCAGCATTTT. The V and J genes are TRBV10-3 and TRBJ1-5; D is uncertain. V was clipped by 4 bases and J by 6 bases, with 10 bases between them. The germline V gene encodes CDR1 ENHRY and CDR2 SYGVKD. The CDR3 contains 13 residues.

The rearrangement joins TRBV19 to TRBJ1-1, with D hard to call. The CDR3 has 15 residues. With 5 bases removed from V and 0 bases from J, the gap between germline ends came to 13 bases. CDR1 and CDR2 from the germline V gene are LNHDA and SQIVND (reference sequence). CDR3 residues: CASSGYSDVNTEAFF. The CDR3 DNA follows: TGTGCCAGTAGTGGGTACAGCGATGTGAACACTGAAGCTTTCTTT.

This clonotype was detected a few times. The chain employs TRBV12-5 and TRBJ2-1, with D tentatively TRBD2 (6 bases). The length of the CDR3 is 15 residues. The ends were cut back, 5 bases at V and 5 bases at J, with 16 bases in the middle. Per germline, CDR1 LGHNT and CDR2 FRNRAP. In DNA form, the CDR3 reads TGTGCTAGTGGTACCCAGCGGGCCGTTAACAATGAGCAGTTCTTC. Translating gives CASGTQRAVNNEQFF. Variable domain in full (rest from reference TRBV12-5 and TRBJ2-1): DARVTQTPRHKVTEMGQEVTMRCQPILGHNTVFWYRQTMMQGLELLAYFRNRAPLDDSGMPKDRFSAEMPDATLATLKIQPSEPRDSAVYFCASGTQRAVNNEQFFGPGTRLTVL.

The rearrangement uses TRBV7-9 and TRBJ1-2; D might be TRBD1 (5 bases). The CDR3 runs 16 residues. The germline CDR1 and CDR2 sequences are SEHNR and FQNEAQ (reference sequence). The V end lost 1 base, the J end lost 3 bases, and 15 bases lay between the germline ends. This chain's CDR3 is CASSLGTSGPYYGYTF. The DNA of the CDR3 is TGTGCCAGCAGCTTAGGGACCTCGGGGCCATACTATGGCTACACCTTC.

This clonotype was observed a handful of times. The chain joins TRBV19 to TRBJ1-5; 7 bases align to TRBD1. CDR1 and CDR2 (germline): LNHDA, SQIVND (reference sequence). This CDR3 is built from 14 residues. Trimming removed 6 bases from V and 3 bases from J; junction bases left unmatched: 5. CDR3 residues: CASSLDRFNQPQHF. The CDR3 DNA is TGTGCCAGTAGCCTGGACAGGTTCAATCAGCCCCAGCATTTT.

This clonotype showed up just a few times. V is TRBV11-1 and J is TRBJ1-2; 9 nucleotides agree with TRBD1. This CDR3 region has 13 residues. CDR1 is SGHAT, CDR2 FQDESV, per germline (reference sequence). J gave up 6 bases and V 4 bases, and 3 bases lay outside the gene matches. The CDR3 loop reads CASSSDRGHGYTF. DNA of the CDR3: TGTGCCAGCAGCTCGGACAGGGGACATGGCTACACCTTC.

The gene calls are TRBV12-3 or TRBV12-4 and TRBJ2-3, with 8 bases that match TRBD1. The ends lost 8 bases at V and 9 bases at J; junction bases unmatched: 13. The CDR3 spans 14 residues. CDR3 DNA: TGTGCCAGCGGGGACGGACAGGGCTGGCGAACGCAGTATTTT. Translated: CASGDGQGWRTQYF.

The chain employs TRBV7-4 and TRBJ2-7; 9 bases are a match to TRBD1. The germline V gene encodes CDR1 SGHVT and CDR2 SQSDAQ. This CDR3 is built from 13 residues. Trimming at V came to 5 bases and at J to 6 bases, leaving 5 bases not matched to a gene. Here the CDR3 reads CASSQDRGREQYF. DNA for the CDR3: TGTGCCAGCAGCCAGGACAGGGGACGCGAGCAGTACTTC.

In DNA form, the CDR3 reads TGCGCCAGCAGCGGGACCCGGGGGTCGACCCAGTACTTC. Protein product: CASSGTRGSTQYF. V gene TRBV4-1 combines with J gene TRBJ2-5; D is possibly TRBD2 (6 bases). Per the germline V gene, CDR1 is MGHRA and CDR2 is YSYEKL. V was clipped by 5 bases and J by 7 bases, with 14 bases between them. The CDR3 covers 13 residues.

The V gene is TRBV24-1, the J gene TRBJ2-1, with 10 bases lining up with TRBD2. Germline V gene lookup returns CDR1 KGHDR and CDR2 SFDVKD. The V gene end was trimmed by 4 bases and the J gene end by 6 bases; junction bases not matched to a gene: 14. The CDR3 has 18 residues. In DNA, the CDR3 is TGTGCCACCAGTGACCACGAGTGGGTAGCGGGAGGTATCAATGAGCAGTTCTTC. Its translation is CATSDHEWVAGGINEQFF.

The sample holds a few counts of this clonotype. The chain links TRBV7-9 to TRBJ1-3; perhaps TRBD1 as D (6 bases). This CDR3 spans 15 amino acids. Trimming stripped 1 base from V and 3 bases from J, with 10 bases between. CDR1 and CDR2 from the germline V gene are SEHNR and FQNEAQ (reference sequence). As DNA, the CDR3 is TGTGCCAGCAGCTTAGTGTCCAGGGGTGGAAACACCATATATTTT. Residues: CASSLVSRGGNTIYF. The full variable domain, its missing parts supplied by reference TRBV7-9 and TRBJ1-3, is DTGVSQNPRHKITKRGQNVTFRCDPISEHNRLYWYRQTLGQGPEFLTYFQNEAQLEKSRLLSDRFSAERPKGSFSTLEIQRTEQGDSAMYLCASSLVSRGGNTIYFGEGSWLTVV.

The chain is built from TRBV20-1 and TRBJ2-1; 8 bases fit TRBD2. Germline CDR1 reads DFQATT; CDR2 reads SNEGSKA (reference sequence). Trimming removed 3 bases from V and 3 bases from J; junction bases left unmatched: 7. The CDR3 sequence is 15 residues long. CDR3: CSASQAGDRYNEQFF. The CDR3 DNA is TGCAGTGCTAGCCAAGCGGGAGATCGCTACAATGAGCAGTTCTTC.

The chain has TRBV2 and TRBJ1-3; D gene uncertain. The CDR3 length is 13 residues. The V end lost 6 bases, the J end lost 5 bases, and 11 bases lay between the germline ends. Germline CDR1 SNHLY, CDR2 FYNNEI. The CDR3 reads CASRGEVRNTIYF. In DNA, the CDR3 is TGTGCCAGCAGGGGCGAAGTGAGAAACACCATATATTTT.

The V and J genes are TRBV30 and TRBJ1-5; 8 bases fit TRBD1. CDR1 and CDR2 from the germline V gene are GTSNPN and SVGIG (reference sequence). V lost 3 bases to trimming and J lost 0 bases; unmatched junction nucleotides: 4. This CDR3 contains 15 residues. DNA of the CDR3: TGTGCCTGGAGACCAGACAGGGGTAGCAATCAGCCCCAGCATTTT. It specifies CAWRPDRGSNQPQHF.

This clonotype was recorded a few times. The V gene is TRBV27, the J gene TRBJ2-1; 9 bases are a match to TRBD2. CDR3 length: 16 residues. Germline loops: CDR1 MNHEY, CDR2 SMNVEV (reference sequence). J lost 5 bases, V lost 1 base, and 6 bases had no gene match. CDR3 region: CASSLLVAGGNNEQFF. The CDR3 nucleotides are TGTGCCAGCAGTTTATTGGTTGCGGGAGGGAACAATGAGCAGTTCTTC.

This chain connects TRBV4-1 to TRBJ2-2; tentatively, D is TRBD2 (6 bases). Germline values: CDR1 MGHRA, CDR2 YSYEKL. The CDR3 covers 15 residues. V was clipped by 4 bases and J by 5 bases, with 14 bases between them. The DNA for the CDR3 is TGCGCCAGCAGCCGACTAGTCCCGGGAACCGGGGAGCTGTTTTTT. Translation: CASSRLVPGTGELFF.

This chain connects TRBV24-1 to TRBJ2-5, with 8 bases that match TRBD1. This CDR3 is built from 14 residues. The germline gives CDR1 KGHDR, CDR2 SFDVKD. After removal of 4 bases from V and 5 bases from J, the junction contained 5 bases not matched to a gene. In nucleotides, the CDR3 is TGTGCCACCAGTGACCGGACAGGGACCGAGACCCAGTACTTC. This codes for CATSDRTGTETQYF.

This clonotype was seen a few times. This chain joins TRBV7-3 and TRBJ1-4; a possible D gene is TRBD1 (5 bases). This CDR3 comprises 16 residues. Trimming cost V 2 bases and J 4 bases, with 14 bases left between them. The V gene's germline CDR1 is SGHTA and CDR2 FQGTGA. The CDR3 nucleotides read TGTGCCAGCAGCTTAGCCCAGGGCCTCTATAATGAAAAACTGTTTTTT. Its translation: CASSLAQGLYNEKLFF.

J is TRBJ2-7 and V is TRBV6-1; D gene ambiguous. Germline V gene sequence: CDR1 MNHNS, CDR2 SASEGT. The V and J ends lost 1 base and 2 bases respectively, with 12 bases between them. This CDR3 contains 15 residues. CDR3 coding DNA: TGTGCCAGCAGTGAAGGGGGTACTGCTACCTACGAGCAGTACTTC. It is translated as CASSEGGTATYEQYF.

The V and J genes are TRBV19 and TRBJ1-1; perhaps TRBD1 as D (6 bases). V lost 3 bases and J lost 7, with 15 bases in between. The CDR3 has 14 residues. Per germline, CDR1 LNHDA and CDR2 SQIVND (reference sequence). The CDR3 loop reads CASSIKQGMGEAFF. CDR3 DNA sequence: TGTGCCAGTAGTATCAAACAGGGAATGGGTGAAGCTTTCTTT.